One sample yielded the 32 T cell receptor beta chains listed below, sequenced in a study of OX40 agonist ivuxolimab in advanced cancers. TCRdb keeps only in-frame clones here, not all; method: immunoSEQ multiplex PCR. Of around 35,000 clones listed, 78% are singletons. The sequencing here drew on CD4+ or CD8+ T cells sorted from blood, taken in a trial of the OX40 agonist ivuxolimab. The source of these receptors is an adult with an advanced solid tumor such as melanoma, head and neck, liver or kidney cancer.

This clone was counted a few times. V usage is TRBV5-1 and J usage is TRBJ2-7; weak D call: TRBD2 (5 bases). The CDR3 is 15 residues long. Germline V lookup: CDR1 SGHRS, CDR2 YFSETQ. Between the trimmed V and J ends, which lost 4 bases and 2 bases, there was a span of 16 bases. CDR3 amino acids: CASSKEGSSAYEQYF. The DNA for the CDR3 is TGCGCCAGCAGCAAAGAGGGCAGCTCAGCCTACGAGCAGTACTTC.

This chain connects TRBV28 to TRBJ2-1; 7 nucleotides line up with TRBD2. This CDR3 is 16 amino acids long. With 10 bases clipped from V and 2 bases from J, the junction kept 14 bases outside the gene matches. Germline CDR1 reads MDHEN; CDR2 reads SYDVKM. CDR3 sequence reads: CATTEAGAGTYNEQFF. CDR3 DNA: TGTGCCACCACGGAGGCGGGAGCGGGGACCTACAATGAGCAGTTCTTC.

The rearrangement joins TRBV6-6 to TRBJ1-5, with a weak D call TRBD1 (6 bases). Trimming removed 4 bases from V and 4 bases from J, with 14 bases in between. This CDR3 comprises 15 residues. Germline V gene sequence: CDR1 MNHNY, CDR2 SVGAGI (reference sequence). This CDR3 reads CASSLYGGANQPQHF. The DNA for the CDR3 is TGTGCCAGCAGTTTATACGGGGGGGCTAATCAGCCCCAGCATTTT.

J is TRBJ1-1 and V is TRBV28; TRBD1 might be the D (5 bases). CDR1 and CDR2 (germline): MDHEN, SYDVKM. V lost 2 bases, J lost 8 bases, and 18 bases lay in between. The CDR3 runs to 15 residues. The CDR3 DNA follows: TGTGCCAGCAGTTTAGGGGGGACCGTCCCACCGGAAGCTTTCTTT. Its protein product is CASSLGGTVPPEAFF.

This rearrangement joins TRBV19 to TRBJ2-1; a weak D match, TRBD1 (5 bases). CDR1 LNHDA and CDR2 SQIVND come from the germline V gene (reference sequence). V was shortened by 5 bases and J by 2 bases, with 13 bases between the two germline ends. The CDR3 is made up of 15 amino acids. DNA for the CDR3: TGTGCCAGTAGTCCCTCCGACAGAGCCTACAATGAGCAGTTCTTC. Amino acid sequence: CASSPSDRAYNEQFF.

This clone was picked up a small number of times. The chain joins TRBV10-3 to TRBJ2-7; no clear D gene. Trimming stripped 8 bases from V and 3 bases from J, with 14 bases between. Germline V gene lookup returns CDR1 ENHRY and CDR2 SYGVKD. The CDR3 is made up of 13 amino acids. Written as DNA, the CDR3 is TGTGCCATCCGCCCGGGCCCTCGCTACGAGCAGTACTTC. Encoded protein: CAIRPGPRYEQYF.

The chain combines TRBV29-1 with TRBJ2-7; D unresolved. The CDR3 contains 12 residues. Deletions cut 0 bases from V and 4 bases from J, with 7 bases between. The V gene's germline CDR1 is SQVTM and CDR2 ANQGSEA. CDR3 coding DNA: TGCAGCGTTGAAGATAATACGTACGAGCAGTACTTC. Encoded protein: CSVEDNTYEQYF.

The chain recombines TRBV27 with TRBJ2-1; D possibly corresponds to TRBD1 (6 bases). Trimming cost V 7 bases and J 6 bases, with 16 bases left between them. CDR1 and CDR2 (germline): MNHEY, SMNVEV (reference sequence). This CDR3 is 14 amino acids long. For the CDR3, the DNA is TGTGCCAGCATCCCTTTACAGGGTGGCAATGAGCAGTTCTTC. Translated, it gives CASIPLQGGNEQFF.

This sequence joins TRBV19 and TRBJ1-4; D uncertain. The germline V and J ends were trimmed by 7 bases and 5 bases, with 11 bases remaining between them. The CDR3 loop spans 13 amino acids. The germline V gene has CDR1 LNHDA and CDR2 SQIVND (reference sequence). The CDR3 protein is CASKESRNEKLFF. The CDR3 region has the DNA TGTGCCAGTAAAGAGAGCCGAAATGAAAAACTGTTTTTT.

This clone was seen a few times. The rearrangement uses TRBV19 and TRBJ2-3; 7 bases match TRBD1. The CDR3 contains 15 residues. V shed 2 bases, J shed 6 bases, and the junction held 8 bases outside the gene matches. Germline CDR1 and CDR2: LNHDA and SQIVND (reference sequence). This chain's CDR3 is CASSINQGVRDTQYF. CDR3 sequence (DNA): TGTGCCAGTAGTATAAACCAGGGGGTAAGGGATACGCAGTATTTT.

This clone showed up just a few times. The chain is built from TRBV27 and TRBJ2-3, with 8 bases aligning to TRBD2. The CDR3 covers 14 residues. Germline V lookup: CDR1 MNHEY, CDR2 SMNVEV (reference sequence). The V segment lost 4 bases and the J segment 3 bases; nucleotides outside the gene matches: 3. In DNA, the CDR3 is TGTGCCAGCAGTTCCAGCGGGGGAACAGATACGCAGTATTTT. Its protein product is CASSSSGGTDTQYF.

This chain links TRBV5-1 with TRBJ2-7; 8 bases match TRBD1. V lost 1 base to trimming and J lost 4 bases; unmatched junction nucleotides: 4. The CDR3 is 14 residues long. CDR1 and CDR2 (germline): SGHRS, YFSETQ. CDR3 bases: TGCGCCAGCAGCTTGCAGGGGGCTGGATACGAGCAGTACTTC. This translates into CASSLQGAGYEQYF.

A few counts support this clone. The chain recombines TRBV11-2 with TRBJ2-3, with D maybe TRBD2 (6 bases). The CDR3 runs to 16 residues. Germline V CDR1 and CDR2: SGHAT, FQNNGV. Trimming took off 1 base at V and 5 bases at J, with 16 bases between the two ends. The CDR3 sequence is CASSLAAGPTLDTQYF. The CDR3 DNA sequence: TGTGCCAGCAGCTTAGCGGCGGGACCAACCCTAGATACGCAGTATTTT.

This clone was found once. The V call is TRBV2, the J call TRBJ2-5; D is unresolved. CDR1 and CDR2 from the germline V gene are SNHLY and FYNNEI. Trimming took 6 bases from V and 0 from J, leaving 11 bases between them. This CDR3 has 14 amino acids. The CDR3 spells CASRTTSYQETQYF. CDR3 bases: TGTGCCAGCAGGACAACATCGTACCAAGAGACCCAGTACTTC.

The chain uses TRBV5-4 and TRBJ2-7; 11 nucleotides agree with TRBD1. The CDR3 sequence is 16 residues long. The junction had 8 bases not matched to a gene; V was cut back by 4 bases and J by 2 bases. Germline loops: CDR1 SGHNT, CDR2 YYREEE (reference sequence). This chain's CDR3 is CASSAPTGQGAYEQYF. Written as DNA, the CDR3 is TGTGCCAGCAGCGCCCCTACGGGACAGGGGGCCTACGAGCAGTACTTC.

The CDR3 loop is CATDRGELYEQYF. CDR3 DNA: TGTGCCACCGACAGGGGGGAACTCTACGAGCAGTACTTC. The rearrangement joins TRBV28 to TRBJ2-7, with TRBD1 identical over 9 bases. The CDR3 is 13 residues long. V lost 10 bases to trimming and J lost 3 bases; unmatched junction nucleotides: 7. Looked up from germline, CDR1 is MDHEN and CDR2 is SYDVKM.

The rearrangement links TRBV4-1 to TRBJ2-7; the match to TRBD2 covers 8 bases. The junction had 6 bases not matched to a gene; V was cut back by 3 bases and J by 2 bases. Germline values: CDR1 MGHRA, CDR2 YSYEKL. This CDR3 has 15 amino acids. CDR3 bases: TGCGCCAGCAGCCACTCTAGCGGGTCGACCTACGAGCAGTACTTC. It specifies CASSHSSGSTYEQYF.

This rearrangement joins TRBV10-3 to TRBJ2-5; D is possibly TRBD2 (7 bases). The CDR3 length is 15 residues. Germline lookup yields CDR1 ENHRY and CDR2 SYGVKD. V gave up 2 bases and J gave up 1 base, with 11 bases separating them. Here the CDR3 reads CAISEGGGAQETQYF. The DNA of the CDR3 is TGTGCCATCAGTGAGGGCGGGGGCGCCCAAGAGACCCAGTACTTC.

V is TRBV5-4 and J is TRBJ2-3, with TRBD2 identical over 7 bases. CDR3 length equals 16 residues. After removal of 1 base from V and 0 bases from J, the junction contained 5 bases not matched to a gene. The V gene's germline CDR1 is SGHNT and CDR2 YYREEE (reference sequence). CDR3 residues: CASSLFGTTSTDTQYF. The CDR3 coding sequence is TGTGCCAGCAGCTTGTTCGGGACTACCAGCACAGATACGCAGTATTTT.

The CDR3 DNA follows: TGTGCCAGCAGCGCTACGACGCTTAGCAATCAGCCCCAGCATTTT. It encodes CASSATTLSNQPQHF. This sequence joins TRBV11-1 and TRBJ1-5; D uncertain. This CDR3 spans 15 amino acids. Germline assignment: CDR1 SGHAT and CDR2 FQDESV (reference sequence). Trimming stripped 5 bases from V and 0 bases from J, with 11 bases between. Based on the CDR3 plus reference TRBV11-1 and TRBJ1-5, the full variable domain is EAEVAQSPRYKITEKSQAVAFWCDPISGHATLYWYRQILGQGPELLVQFQDESVVDDSQLPKDRFSAERLKGVDSTLKIQPAELGDSAMYLCASSATTLSNQPQHFGDGTRLSIL.

The chain has TRBV5-4 and TRBJ2-7; D tentatively reads TRBD1 or TRBD2 (6 bases each). Per the germline V gene, CDR1 is SGHNT and CDR2 is YYREEE (reference sequence). CDR3 size: 18 residues. V was clipped by 4 bases and J by 2 bases, with 25 bases between them. In nucleotides, the CDR3 is TGTGCCAGCAGCCAACCAAACACTGCGGGACACGGCACCTACGAGCAGTACTTC. As protein: CASSQPNTAGHGTYEQYF.

V is TRBV18 and J is TRBJ2-7; no reliable D call. The V gene lost 3 bases and the J gene lost 4 bases, with 13 bases spanning the gap. Germline V CDR1 and CDR2: KGHSH, LQKENI. The CDR3 consists of 14 residues. The CDR3 reads CASSPPMKMYEQYF. Here the CDR3 DNA reads TGTGCCAGCTCACCGCCAATGAAGATGTACGAGCAGTACTTC.

The chain uses TRBV11-3 and TRBJ2-5; 7 nucleotides match TRBD1. CDR1 SGHNT and CDR2 YENEEA come from the germline V gene. The trim removed 1 base at V and 5 bases at J, leaving 7 bases unmatched. This CDR3 comprises 15 residues. The CDR3 loop reads CASSLGDREFETQYF. CDR3 DNA sequence: TGTGCCAGCAGCTTAGGTGACAGGGAGTTTGAGACCCAGTACTTC.

This chain links TRBV6-6 with TRBJ1-5; unclear D gene. Between the trimmed V and J ends, which lost 2 bases and 2 bases, there was a span of 4 bases. The germline gives CDR1 MNHNY, CDR2 SVGAGI (reference sequence). The CDR3 is made up of 13 amino acids. CDR3 residues: CASSYVGNQPQHF. The CDR3, as DNA: TGTGCCAGCAGTTACGTGGGCAATCAGCCCCAGCATTTT.

The CDR3 is CASSLSGGGQALGYTF. CDR3 sequence (DNA): TGTGCCAGCAGTTTATCAGGAGGGGGACAGGCCCTCGGCTACACCTTC. The V and J genes are TRBV28 and TRBJ1-2; 8 positions match TRBD1. This CDR3 is 16 amino acids long. J was trimmed by 8 bases and V by 1 base; bases with no gene match: 12. CDR1 and CDR2 (germline): MDHEN, SYDVKM.

The chain carries TRBV28 and TRBJ2-2; D perhaps matches TRBD2 (6 bases). Trimming removed 1 base at V and 6 bases at J, with 21 bases between. There are 18 residues in the CDR3. The V gene's germline CDR1 is MDHEN and CDR2 SYDVKM. The CDR3 reads CASSLSDLWRGGAGELFF. The CDR3 DNA reads TGTGCCAGCAGTTTATCGGACCTCTGGAGGGGAGGCGCCGGGGAGCTGTTTTTT.

This clone turned up a few times. The rearrangement joins TRBV7-9 to TRBJ2-1; the match to TRBD2 covers 11 bases. Trimming took 3 bases from V and 4 from J; bases not matched to a gene: 5. CDR1 SEHNR and CDR2 FQNEAQ come from the germline V gene (reference sequence). CDR3 size: 16 residues. This CDR3 is CASSFMGLADYNEQFF. The DNA for the CDR3 is TGTGCCAGCAGCTTTATGGGACTAGCGGATTACAATGAGCAGTTCTTC.

The CDR3 reads CASGTSGGHEQFF. CDR3 in DNA: TGTGCCAGTGGGACTAGCGGGGGCCATGAGCAGTTCTTC. The chain employs TRBV11-2 and TRBJ2-1; the match to TRBD2 covers 14 bases. The CDR3 has 13 amino acids. V lost 9 bases to trimming and J lost 8 bases; unmatched junction nucleotides: 3. Germline V CDR1 and CDR2: SGHAT, FQNNGV.

The chain recombines TRBV2 with TRBJ2-5; a possible D gene is TRBD2 (5 bases). Germline V gives CDR1 SNHLY, CDR2 FYNNEI. The CDR3 consists of 14 residues. V was cut by 7 bases and J by 5 bases, with 17 bases left in between. This chain's CDR3 is CASNKGATKETQYF. CDR3 in DNA: TGTGCCAGCAACAAGGGAGCTACAAAGGAGACCCAGTACTTC.

A single count supports this clone. This chain uses TRBV7-2 with TRBJ2-2, with D maybe TRBD2 (6 bases). Germline V gene sequence: CDR1 SGHTA, CDR2 FQGNSA. Trimming took off 5 bases at V and 5 bases at J, with 18 bases between the two ends. The CDR3 runs 16 residues. Here the CDR3 DNA reads TGTGCCAGCAGCCCCCGGCCCCCGGGAGAGACCGGGGAGCTGTTTTTT. Its translation: CASSPRPPGETGELFF. Full variable domain (missing parts from reference TRBV7-2 and TRBJ2-2): GAGVSQSPSNKVTEKGKDVELRCDPISGHTALYWYRQSLGQGLEFLIYFQGNSAPDKSGLPSDRFSAERTGGSVSTLTIQRTQQEDSAVYLCASSPRPPGETGELFFGEGSRLTVL.

The table lists this clone with a count of one. V and J are TRBV19 and TRBJ1-6; D might be TRBD1 (6 bases). This CDR3 spans 15 amino acids. Trimming took 7 bases from V and 7 from J, leaving 17 bases between them. The germline gives CDR1 LNHDA, CDR2 SQIVND (reference sequence). CDR3 bases: TGTGCCAGTACCAGAGGGTCTGGACAGAATTCACCCCTCCACTTT. The encoded protein is CASTRGSGQNSPLHF.

This chain links TRBV5-5 with TRBJ2-1, with 8 bases aligning to TRBD2. From germline, CDR1 is SGHKS and CDR2 YYEKEE (reference sequence). V lost 1 base, J lost 2 bases, and 8 bases stayed unmatched. The CDR3 length is 17 residues. DNA for the CDR3: TGTGCCAGCAGCTTGACAAGCGGGAGCACTACCTACAATGAGCAGTTCTTC. Translated: CASSLTSGSTTYNEQFF.